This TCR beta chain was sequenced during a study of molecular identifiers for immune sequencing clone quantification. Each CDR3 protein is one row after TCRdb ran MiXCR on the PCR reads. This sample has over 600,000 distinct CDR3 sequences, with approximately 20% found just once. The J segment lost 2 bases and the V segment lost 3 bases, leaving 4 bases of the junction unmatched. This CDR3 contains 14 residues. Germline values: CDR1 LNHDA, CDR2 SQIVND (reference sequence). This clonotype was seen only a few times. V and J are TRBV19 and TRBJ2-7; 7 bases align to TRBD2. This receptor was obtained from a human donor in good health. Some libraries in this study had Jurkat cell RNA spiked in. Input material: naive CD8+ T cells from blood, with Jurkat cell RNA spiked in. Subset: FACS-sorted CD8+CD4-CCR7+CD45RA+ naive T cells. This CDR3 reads CASSMGGSPYEQYF. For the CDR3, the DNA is TGTGCCAGTAGTATGGGCGGGAGTCCCTACGAGCAGTACTTC. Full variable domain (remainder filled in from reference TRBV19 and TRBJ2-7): DGGITQSPKYLFRKEGQNVTLSCEQNLNHDAMYWYRQDPGQGLRLIYYSQIVNDFQKGDIAEGYSVSREKKESFPLTVTSAQKNPTAFYLCASSMGGSPYEQYFGPGTRLTVT.